The next 31 T cell receptor beta chains were all read from a single sample in a study of CD8 T cells in ankylosing spondylitis. Their antigens remain unidentified. Points from the study as a whole: A motif in TCR beta, a set of under ten highly homologous variants, appeared characteristic of ankylosing spondylitis blood.

TCRdb ran MiXCR on the 5' RACE reads and lists one entry per CDR3 protein. The repertoire holds around 490,000 distinct CDR3 sequences, with approximately 5% as singletons. The sample comprised blood, either unsorted or a sorted T cell fraction (not recorded which). These receptors were taken from a male donor with ankylosing spondylitis.

Ten or more counts support this clonotype. V usage is TRBV7-2 and J usage is TRBJ2-3; possible D gene TRBD1, 5 bases. CDR3 length: 13 residues. Trimming left V 5 bases short and J 10 bases short, with 16 bases between. Germline CDR1 reads SGHTA; CDR2 reads FQGNSA. The CDR3 sequence is CASSRGQGLPQYF. CDR3 coding DNA: TGTGCCAGCAGCCGAGGTCAGGGCTTGCCGCAGTATTTT.

This clonotype occurred many times. The chain carries TRBV7-2 and TRBJ1-5; maybe TRBD1 (5 bases). This CDR3 contains 14 residues. Germline V gene lookup returns CDR1 SGHTA and CDR2 FQGNSA. Trimming pared 1 base from V and 10 bases from J, leaving 14 bases between. This CDR3 reads CASSLGGRVFPQHF. CDR3 sequence (DNA): TGTGCCAGCAGCTTAGGGGGACGGGTCTTTCCCCAGCATTTT. Supplemented by reference TRBV7-2 and TRBJ1-5, the full variable domain reads GAGVSQSPSNKVTEKGKDVELRCDPISGHTALYWYRQSLGQGLEFLIYFQGNSAPDKSGLPSDRFSAERTGGSVSTLTIQRTQQEDSAVYLCASSLGGRVFPQHFGDGTRLSIL.

This clonotype was detected many times. The chain joins TRBV5-1 to TRBJ2-1, with a tentative D call TRBD1 (8 bases). This CDR3 is built from 19 residues. Between the trimmed V and J ends, which lost 2 bases and 7 bases, there was a span of 28 bases. Germline-derived CDR1 and CDR2 are SGHRS and YFSETQ. CDR3 sequence: CASSLNGGVGQGLWNEQFF. The CDR3, as DNA: TGCGCCAGCAGCTTAAACGGGGGAGTCGGACAGGGACTATGGAATGAGCAGTTCTTC.

In this sample, this clonotype turned up many times. This chain connects TRBV5-1 to TRBJ2-2; TRBD1 agrees at 7 bases. Germline assignment: CDR1 SGHRS and CDR2 YFSETQ. The ends lost 7 bases at V and 5 bases at J; junction bases unmatched: 8. This CDR3 comprises 14 residues. CDR3: CASATQQGTGELFF. As DNA, the CDR3 is TGCGCCAGCGCAACTCAACAGGGGACCGGGGAGCTGTTTTTT.

The rearrangement joins TRBV4-2 to TRBJ1-5, with D hard to call. Germline values: CDR1 LGHNA, CDR2 YNFKEQ. V gave up 0 bases and J gave up 6 bases, with 6 bases separating them. The CDR3 runs 13 residues. CDR3 sequence reads: CASSQDKSQPQHF. CDR3 in DNA: TGTGCCAGCAGCCAAGATAAGAGTCAGCCCCAGCATTTT.

V usage is TRBV20-1 and J usage is TRBJ2-7, with D perhaps TRBD1 (6 bases). This CDR3 comprises 14 residues. V lost 3 bases to trimming and J lost 2 bases, with 14 bases between them. Looked up from germline, CDR1 is DFQATT and CDR2 is SNEGSKA (reference sequence). The DNA of the CDR3 is TGCAGTGCTAGGGGGGCTATTGAAACCTACGAGCAGTACTTC. Encoded protein: CSARGAIETYEQYF.

This clonotype was observed at least ten times. This chain uses TRBV7-3 with TRBJ2-7; tentative D call: TRBD1 (6 bases). V lost 5 bases to trimming and J lost 0 bases, with 17 bases between them. This CDR3 contains 16 residues. Germline V lookup: CDR1 SGHTA, CDR2 FQGTGA. Written as DNA, the CDR3 is TGTGCCAGCAGCCCCCAGGGGACCAGGAGCTCCTACGAGCAGTACTTC. Amino acids: CASSPQGTRSSYEQYF.

This clonotype was recorded many times. The chain carries TRBV7-8 and TRBJ2-1; TRBD2 matches 7 bases. There are 16 residues in the CDR3. After removal of 3 bases from V and 5 bases from J, the junction contained 10 bases not matched to a gene. The germline V gene has CDR1 SGHVS and CDR2 FQNEAQ. CDR3 DNA: TGTGCCAGCAGCTTTTGGGGCTCTAGCGGAGACAATGAGCAGTTCTTC. It encodes CASSFWGSSGDNEQFF.

This clonotype has ten or more counts. The chain carries TRBV9 and TRBJ2-1; D gene unclear. The V and J ends lost 0 bases and 9 bases respectively, with 16 bases between them. Germline V CDR1 and CDR2: SGDLS, YYNGEE. This CDR3 is built from 15 residues. For the CDR3, the DNA is TGTGCCAGCAGCGTAGTACCCGCATCACCCGTTGAGCAGTTCTTC. Its protein product is CASSVVPASPVEQFF.

This clonotype has a handful of counts. The rearrangement uses TRBV27 and TRBJ2-2; D call uncertain. The ends were cut back, 5 bases at V and 2 bases at J, with 6 bases in the middle. CDR1 and CDR2 from the germline V gene are MNHEY and SMNVEV (reference sequence). The CDR3 loop spans 13 amino acids. The CDR3 protein is CASSPYNTGELFF. The CDR3 region has the DNA TGTGCCAGCAGTCCATATAACACCGGGGAGCTGTTTTTT.

This clonotype was recorded at least ten times. V usage is TRBV7-6 and J usage is TRBJ1-1; D not resolved. CDR3 length: 14 residues. Germline assignment: CDR1 SGHVS and CDR2 FNYEAQ. Trimming removed 3 bases at V and 4 bases at J, with 12 bases between. In DNA form, the CDR3 reads TGTGCCAGCAGCTTGACTCATTTGGGCACTGAAGCTTTCTTT. This encodes CASSLTHLGTEAFF.

At least ten counts were recorded for this clonotype. The V call is TRBV5-1, the J call TRBJ1-1; 8 nucleotides align to TRBD1. This CDR3 region has 15 residues. CDR1 and CDR2 from the germline V gene are SGHRS and YFSETQ. J gave up 4 bases and V 7 bases, and 12 bases lay outside the gene matches. DNA for the CDR3: TGCGCCAGCGGCGCGACAGGGGCCGCGGGCACTGAAGCTTTCTTT. It codes for CASGATGAAGTEAFF.

The sample holds many counts of this clonotype. The chain combines TRBV20-1 with TRBJ1-1, with D perhaps TRBD1 (5 bases). The CDR3 is 14 residues long. Germline V lookup: CDR1 DFQATT, CDR2 SNEGSKA (reference sequence). Trimming removed 0 bases from V and 4 bases from J, with 12 bases in between. DNA of the CDR3: TGCAGTGCTAGAGATCGTAGGGGTGCCACTGAAGCTTTCTTT. This gives the protein CSARDRRGATEAFF.

For this clonotype: This could be a read error, since a much larger clone is one nucleotide away. The chain has TRBV12-3 or TRBV12-4 and TRBJ2-1; no clear D gene. The CDR3 is 12 residues long. CDR3 region: CASRLVSLEQFF. Written as DNA, the CDR3 is TGTGCCAGCAGATTAGTTAGCCTTGAGCAGTTCTTC.

The sample holds many counts of this clonotype. This chain joins TRBV20-1 and TRBJ2-7, with D hard to call. The CDR3 consists of 13 residues. V was shortened by 4 bases and J by 9 bases, with 19 bases between the two germline ends. Germline V gene lookup returns CDR1 DFQATT and CDR2 SNEGSKA (reference sequence). The DNA for the CDR3 is TGCAGTGCTACGAACCGGGCCGGTAAAGGGCAGTACTTC. It codes for CSATNRAGKGQYF.

This clonotype has at least ten counts. The chain couples TRBV4-1 to TRBJ2-6; D is undetermined. Germline values: CDR1 MGHRA, CDR2 YSYEKL. V lost 5 bases and J 0 bases, leaving 8 bases between the germline ends. CDR3 length equals 15 residues. The CDR3 loop reads CASSIQNSGANVLTF. The CDR3 DNA follows: TGCGCCAGCAGCATCCAGAACTCTGGGGCCAACGTCCTGACTTTC.

This clonotype was recorded a few times. V gene TRBV5-1 combines with J gene TRBJ1-3; D remains ambiguous. CDR1 is SGHRS, CDR2 YFSETQ, per germline. The V end lost 3 bases, the J end lost 0 bases, and 13 bases lay between the germline ends. The CDR3 runs to 16 residues. The CDR3 nucleotides are TGCGCCAGCAGCTACACGGGAACCAGCTCTGGAAACACCATATATTTT. Translated, it gives CASSYTGTSSGNTIYF.

This clonotype appeared many times. The CDR3 loop is CATIEAGANVLTF. In nucleotides, the CDR3 is TGTGCTACCATAGAGGCTGGGGCCAACGTCCTGACTTTC. This rearrangement joins TRBV7-7 to TRBJ2-6, with D uncertain. CDR1 SSHAT and CDR2 FNYEAQ come from the germline V gene (reference sequence). The CDR3 loop spans 13 amino acids. The full variable domain, rest sourced from reference TRBV7-7 and TRBJ2-6, is GAGVSQSPRYKVTKRGQDVTLRCDPISSHATLYWYQQALGQGPEFLTYFNYEAQPDKSGLPSDRFSAERPEGSISTLTIQRTEQRDSAMYRCATIEAGANVLTFGAGSRLTVL.

The genes are TRBV20-1 and TRBJ2-5; TRBD1 might be the D (6 bases). Trimming shortened V by 6 bases and J by 7 bases, and 18 bases separated the two germline ends. From germline, CDR1 is DFQATT and CDR2 SNEGSKA (reference sequence). This CDR3 spans 13 amino acids. CDR3 coding DNA: TGCAGTGCGTTGGTCCGACAGGAGTGGACCCAGTACTTC. Protein sequence: CSALVRQEWTQYF.

Ten or more counts support this clonotype. The rearrangement links TRBV20-1 to TRBJ2-3; TRBD2 might be the D (5 bases). Trimming removed 6 bases at V and 0 bases at J, with 10 bases between. Germline lookup yields CDR1 DFQATT and CDR2 SNEGSKA (reference sequence). CDR3 length: 13 residues. The DNA for the CDR3 is TGCAGTGCAGAAGGCGGGAGCACAGATACGCAGTATTTT. As protein: CSAEGGSTDTQYF.

This clonotype was observed many times. The V gene is TRBV9, the J gene TRBJ2-1, with 9 bases lining up with TRBD1. With V trimmed by 4 bases and J by 6 bases, 8 bases remained unmatched. Germline CDR1 and CDR2: SGDLS and YYNGEE. The CDR3 sequence is 15 residues long. CDR3 amino acids: CASSPRTGDINEQFF. In DNA form, the CDR3 reads TGTGCCAGCAGCCCCCGGACAGGGGATATCAATGAGCAGTTCTTC. Variable domain in full (rest from reference TRBV9 and TRBJ2-1): DSGVTQTPKHLITATGQRVTLRCSPRSGDLSVYWYQQSLDQGLQFLIQYYNGEERAKGNILERFSAQQFPDLHSELNLSSLELGDSALYFCASSPRTGDINEQFFGPGTRLTVL.

This clonotype appeared many times. The rearrangement links TRBV20-1 to TRBJ2-5; D possibly corresponds to TRBD2 (5 bases). Trimming shortened V by 5 bases and J by 4 bases, and 14 bases separated the two germline ends. The CDR3 loop spans 13 amino acids. The germline CDR1 and CDR2 sequences are DFQATT and SNEGSKA (reference sequence). The CDR3 here is CSARASLVETQYF. The CDR3, as DNA: TGCAGTGCTCGGGCTAGCTTGGTAGAGACCCAGTACTTC.

This clonotype was picked up many times. The gene calls are TRBV20-1 and TRBJ1-1, with no clear D. This CDR3 comprises 12 residues. The germline gives CDR1 DFQATT, CDR2 SNEGSKA (reference sequence). The germline V and J ends were trimmed by 3 bases and 1 base, with 6 bases remaining between them. The CDR3 DNA follows: TGCAGTGCTAGGTATGAGAACACTGAAGCTTTCTTT. Translated, it gives CSARYENTEAFF.

This clonotype occurred a few times. The chain links TRBV12-3 or TRBV12-4 to TRBJ2-2; D is perhaps TRBD2 (6 bases). Trimming left V 7 bases short and J 2 bases short, with 20 bases between. The CDR3 sequence is 17 residues long. CDR3 DNA: TGTGCCAGCACCGGGGGACTCCGGAGATTAAACACCGGGGAGCTGTTTTTT. Translation: CASTGGLRRLNTGELFF.

With regard to this clonotype: This may be a read error, as it is one base from a much larger clone. This CDR3 is CATKDRSAGELFF. The CDR3 nucleotides read TGTGCCACAAAGGACAGGTCGGCGGGGGAGCTGTTTTTT. The chain employs TRBV10-3 and TRBJ2-2, with TRBD1 matching 7 bases. Germline V lookup: CDR1 ENHRY, CDR2 SYGVKD. The V segment lost 10 bases and the J segment 8 bases; nucleotides outside the gene matches: 10. The CDR3 length is 13 residues.

Worth noting for this clonotype: Possible read error: a much larger clone is one base away. V and J are TRBV10-3 and TRBJ2-7, with TRBD2 as a possible D gene (7 bases). This CDR3 comprises 14 residues. From germline, CDR1 is ENHRY and CDR2 SYGVKD. The CDR3 reads CTISEGGGTYEQYF. The CDR3 DNA reads TGTACCATCAGTGAAGGGGGGGGAACCTACGAGCAGTACTTC.

This clonotype was detected ten times or more. This rearrangement joins TRBV6-1 to TRBJ1-2, with a tentative D call TRBD1 (6 bases). The V end was cut by 7 bases, the J end by 8 bases, with 23 bases between. CDR1 is MNHNS, CDR2 SASEGT, per germline. This CDR3 contains 15 residues. The CDR3 nucleotides read TGTGCCAGCACCACCGGGACGTCCAAGGGGGGCGGCTACACCTTC. Translating it yields CASTTGTSKGGGYTF.

Many counts were recorded for this clonotype. CDR3 bases: TGTGCTAGTGCCCGTGAACATAGCAATCAGCCCCAGCATTTT. Amino acids: CASAREHSNQPQHF. The gene calls are TRBV12-5 and TRBJ1-5; D unresolved. V dropped 7 bases and J dropped 0 bases, with 10 bases sitting between them. The CDR3 runs to 14 residues. Germline-derived CDR1 and CDR2 are LGHNT and FRNRAP.

The table lists this clonotype with many counts. J is TRBJ1-2 and V is TRBV12-3 or TRBV12-4; maybe TRBD1 (6 bases). Trimming cost V 5 bases and J 5 bases, with 9 bases left between them. The CDR3 is 12 residues long. The CDR3 DNA sequence: TGTGCCAGCAGTGACAGGAGATATGGCTACACCTTC. Translated: CASSDRRYGYTF.

This clonotype was counted many times. V gene TRBV14 combines with J gene TRBJ2-1, with a weak D call TRBD2 (6 bases). Looked up from germline, CDR1 is SGHDN and CDR2 is FVKESK. The CDR3 consists of 15 residues. Trimming took 3 bases from V and 9 from J, leaving 18 bases between them. In DNA form, the CDR3 reads TGTGCCAGCAGCCAGTTCTCGCGGGGCTTAGGTGAGCAGTTCTTC. Amino acids: CASSQFSRGLGEQFF.

The chain recombines TRBV6-5 with TRBJ1-5; 8 nucleotides match TRBD1. Germline lookup yields CDR1 MNHEY and CDR2 SVGAGI. CDR3 length: 12 amino acids. V dropped 8 bases and J dropped 7; count of bases not matched to a gene: 4. CDR3 coding DNA: TGTGCCAGCGGACAGGGAGCCCAGCCCCAGCATTTT. As protein: CASGQGAQPQHF.